What follows are 24 T cell receptor beta chains derived from one specimen sequenced in a study of blood T cell repertoires in COVID-19. Using immunoSEQ multiplex PCR, the repertoire was profiled, and TCRdb retains in-frame clones only, with some absent. The table has 250,000 to 350,000 clones, approximately 84% seen once. Sequencing input: peripheral blood. These receptors were collected from a human donor with COVID-19, enrolled during active disease. The donor label of this sample is uncertain.

The chain is built from TRBV19 and TRBJ1-1; D is unclear. The CDR3 loop spans 15 amino acids. Per germline, CDR1 LNHDA and CDR2 SQIVND (reference sequence). The V end lost 5 bases, the J end lost 3 bases, and 16 bases lay between the germline ends. The CDR3 loop reads CASSSQGSLYTEAFF. The CDR3 DNA reads as TGTGCCAGTAGTTCTCAAGGGAGCCTGTACACTGAAGCTTTCTTT.

About this clone itself: Distinct nucleotide sequences in the sample also encode this CDR3. This rearrangement joins TRBV2 to TRBJ2-7; possible D gene TRBD1, 5 bases. Trimming removed 2 bases from V and 0 bases from J, with 8 bases in between. The CDR3 extends over 14 amino acids. CDR1 is SNHLY, CDR2 FYNNEI, per germline. The DNA of the CDR3 is TGTGCCAGCAGTGAACGGCAGGGCTCCTACGAGCAGTACTTC. Translated: CASSERQGSYEQYF.

This clone was detected only once. This chain connects TRBV7-3 to TRBJ1-1; D perhaps matches TRBD1 (6 bases). V shed 0 bases and J shed 7 bases, with 12 bases lying between them. Germline-derived CDR1 and CDR2 are SGHTA and FQGTGA. The CDR3 extends over 14 amino acids. CDR3 protein: CASSLTGGQNEAFF. CDR3 DNA: TGTGCCAGCAGCTTAACGGGGGGGCAGAATGAAGCTTTCTTT.

The gene calls are TRBV19 and TRBJ2-6, with unresolved D. The CDR3 runs 15 residues. V lost 1 base, J lost 0 bases, and 4 bases lay in between. CDR1 LNHDA and CDR2 SQIVND come from the germline V gene (reference sequence). The CDR3 bases are TGTGCCAGTAGTATAGCAGGCTCTGGGGCCAACGTCCTGACTTTC. The encoded protein is CASSIAGSGANVLTF.

This clone was counted once. V usage is TRBV7-9 and J usage is TRBJ2-2, with 11 bases matching TRBD2. The germline gives CDR1 SEHNR, CDR2 FQNEAQ (reference sequence). V shed 5 bases and J 7 bases; nucleotides not matched to a gene: 9. This CDR3 comprises 16 residues. The CDR3 protein is CASSLGTSGRVGELFF. The CDR3 nucleotides are TGTGCCAGCAGCCTAGGTACTAGCGGGAGAGTCGGGGAGCTGTTTTTT.

The rearrangement uses TRBV27 and TRBJ1-6; D is unclear. V shed 4 bases and J shed 12 bases, with 19 bases lying between them. In germline, CDR1 is MNHEY, CDR2 SMNVEV (reference sequence). This CDR3 comprises 15 residues. CDR3: CASSSQVLPRGPLHF. In nucleotides, the CDR3 is TGTGCCAGCAGTTCCCAGGTCCTCCCGCGTGGACCCCTCCACTTT.

The chain combines TRBV11-2 with TRBJ2-1; D possibly corresponds to TRBD2 (6 bases). Trimming left V 6 bases short and J 6 bases short, with 12 bases between. This CDR3 contains 13 residues. Germline V gene sequence: CDR1 SGHAT, CDR2 FQNNGV. This chain's CDR3 is CASRPAGFNEQFF. In DNA form, the CDR3 reads TGTGCCAGCAGGCCAGCGGGCTTCAATGAGCAGTTCTTC.

V gene TRBV2 combines with J gene TRBJ2-1, with 8 nucleotides matching TRBD2. CDR3 length: 15 amino acids. Germline V lookup: CDR1 SNHLY, CDR2 FYNNEI. Germline trimming cut 2 bases from V and 7 bases from J; bases unmatched to any gene: 7. CDR3 sequence: CASSEITSGRNEQFF. The CDR3 DNA reads TGTGCCAGCAGTGAAATAACTAGCGGTAGGAATGAGCAGTTCTTC.

The genes are TRBV10-3 and TRBJ2-7; D is perhaps TRBD2 (6 bases). From germline, CDR1 is ENHRY and CDR2 SYGVKD. Trimming took off 11 bases at V and 1 base at J, with 18 bases between the two ends. The CDR3 is made up of 14 amino acids. The CDR3: CALKASGESYEQYF. The CDR3 region has the DNA TGTGCCCTCAAAGCCTCGGGAGAATCCTACGAGCAGTACTTC.

The chain uses TRBV5-1 and TRBJ2-3; 10 nucleotides agree with TRBD2. CDR3 length: 16 amino acids. After removal of 2 bases from V and 3 bases from J, the junction contained 6 bases not matched to a gene. In germline, CDR1 is SGHRS, CDR2 YFSETQ. CDR3 protein: CASSLPSGRGTDTQYF. The CDR3 DNA reads TGCGCCAGCAGCTTACCTAGCGGGAGAGGGACAGATACGCAGTATTTT.

This clone has a single count. The chain has TRBV6-5 and TRBJ1-1; the D gene is possibly TRBD1 (6 bases). Germline assignment: CDR1 MNHEY and CDR2 SVGAGI. V was shortened by 4 bases and J by 5 bases, with 14 bases between the two germline ends. CDR3 length equals 14 residues. The CDR3, as DNA: TGTGCCAGCAGTTTGGGGTTTCAGGGGACTGAAGCTTTCTTT. Residues: CASSLGFQGTEAFF.

This sequence joins TRBV2 and TRBJ1-2, with 7 bases fitting TRBD1. This CDR3 comprises 13 residues. CDR1 is SNHLY and CDR2 is FYNNEI in the germline V gene. The trim removed 8 bases at V and 7 bases at J, leaving 10 bases unmatched. Here the CDR3 DNA reads TGTGCCAGCTTCCTTAGACAGGGTTTTGGCTACACCTTC. As protein: CASFLRQGFGYTF. Using reference TRBV2 and TRBJ1-2 for the parts outside the CDR3, the full variable domain is EPEVTQTPSHQVTQMGQEVILRCVPISNHLYFYWYRQILGQKVEFLVSFYNNEISEKSEIFDDQFSVERPDGSNFTLKIRSTKLEDSAMYFCASFLRQGFGYTFGSGTRLTVV.

This chain uses TRBV2 with TRBJ2-7; 8 bases map to TRBD1. The germline gives CDR1 SNHLY, CDR2 FYNNEI. The CDR3 runs to 13 residues. J lost 8 bases, V lost 1 base, and 4 bases had no gene match. Written as DNA, the CDR3 is TGTGCCAGCAGTGAAGGGCCAGGGGGCCAGCAGTACTTC. Protein sequence: CASSEGPGGQQYF.

V and J are TRBV19 and TRBJ1-5, with TRBD1 matching over 9 bases. Germline CDR1 and CDR2: LNHDA and SQIVND (reference sequence). The CDR3 totals 15 residues. V lost 5 bases and J lost 5; bases outside the gene matches: 7. The CDR3 DNA sequence: TGTGCCAGTAGTGGCCCGGACAGGGGAGATCAGCCCCAGCATTTT. Translated, it gives CASSGPDRGDQPQHF.

The chain joins TRBV11-1 to TRBJ2-1, with TRBD2 matching 12 bases. The germline V gene encodes CDR1 SGHAT and CDR2 FQDESV (reference sequence). V shed 5 bases and J 14 bases; nucleotides not matched to a gene: 10. This CDR3 spans 14 amino acids. CDR3 residues: CASSERLAGGEKFF. The CDR3 DNA follows: TGTGCCAGCAGCGAAAGGCTAGCGGGAGGGGAAAAGTTCTTC.

At least ten counts were recorded for this clone. The CDR3 bases are TGTGCCACCAGTGGTACGGGAGGGGTATACGACAATGAGCAGTTCTTC. Amino acids: CATSGTGGVYDNEQFF. V usage is TRBV24-1 and J usage is TRBJ2-1, with 8 bases lining up with TRBD2. V dropped 5 bases and J dropped 5; count of bases not matched to a gene: 10. CDR1 and CDR2 (germline): KGHDR, SFDVKD. This CDR3 is 16 amino acids long.

The chain is built from TRBV27 and TRBJ2-5; TRBD2 matches at 8 bases. The CDR3 contains 14 residues. Trimming took 7 bases from V and 4 from J; bases not matched to a gene: 8. The germline CDR1 and CDR2 sequences are MNHEY and SMNVEV (reference sequence). The CDR3 spells CASNSAGDSETQYF. In nucleotides, the CDR3 is TGTGCCAGCAACTCAGCGGGAGACTCAGAGACCCAGTACTTC.

CDR3 region: CASRSGTGDFSQPQHF. The CDR3 DNA follows: TGTGCCAGTAGATCCGGGACAGGGGATTTCAGTCAGCCCCAGCATTTT. The chain couples TRBV19 to TRBJ1-5; 10 bases are shared with TRBD1. The ends lost 6 bases at V and 6 bases at J; junction bases unmatched: 11. The germline CDR1 and CDR2 sequences are LNHDA and SQIVND (reference sequence). This CDR3 has 16 amino acids.

This clone is a singleton in its sample. V usage is TRBV3-1 (or the pseudogene TRBV3-2) and J usage is TRBJ2-3, with a possible D match to TRBD1 (5 bases). CDR3 length equals 17 residues. Trimming took 1 base from V and 6 from J, leaving 20 bases between them. Germline CDR1 is LGHDT and CDR2 is YNNKEL (reference sequence). DNA of the CDR3: TGTGCCAGCAGCCAAGCGGGTGGGGCGCCCGCACCCGATACGCAGTATTTT. Its protein is CASSQAGGAPAPDTQYF.

Only one count was recorded for this clone. V gene TRBV4-1 combines with J gene TRBJ1-6; no definite D call. V lost 0 bases and J lost 10, with 13 bases in between. The V gene's germline CDR1 is MGHRA and CDR2 YSYEKL. The CDR3 contains 15 residues. CDR3 residues: CASSQEGNGVSPLHF. The CDR3, as DNA: TGCGCCAGCAGCCAAGAAGGTAACGGGGTCTCACCCCTCCACTTT.

This clone was counted only a few times. The V and J genes are TRBV7-9 and TRBJ2-5, with 7 positions matching TRBD2. The CDR3 runs to 14 residues. Germline assignment: CDR1 SEHNR and CDR2 FQNEAQ (reference sequence). V gave up 1 base and J gave up 5 bases; unmatched junction bases: 4. This chain's CDR3 is CASSLEAGAETQYF. CDR3 bases: TGTGCCAGCAGCTTAGAGGCGGGAGCTGAGACCCAGTACTTC.

This clone has more than one count but fewer than ten. The J gene is TRBJ2-1, the V gene TRBV5-5, with D maybe TRBD2 (6 bases). V was trimmed by 2 bases and J by 8 bases, leaving 14 bases between them. Germline V gene sequence: CDR1 SGHKS, CDR2 YYEKEE (reference sequence). The CDR3 totals 14 residues. CDR3 sequence (DNA): TGTGCCAGCAGCTTCACGGGACTCAGCCATGAGCAGTTCTTC. Translating it yields CASSFTGLSHEQFF.

The chain is built from TRBV7-2 and TRBJ2-3, with D perhaps TRBD2 (5 bases). The V end lost 2 bases, the J end lost 1 base, and 13 bases lay between the germline ends. The CDR3 runs 16 residues. Germline-derived CDR1 and CDR2 are SGHTA and FQGNSA. The CDR3: CASSLTPDSGTDTQYF. The CDR3 region has the DNA TGTGCCAGCAGCTTAACCCCGGACTCAGGCACAGATACGCAGTATTTT. Combining the CDR3 with reference TRBV7-2 and TRBJ2-3 gives the whole variable domain GAGVSQSPSNKVTEKGKDVELRCDPISGHTALYWYRQSLGQGLEFLIYFQGNSAPDKSGLPSDRFSAERTGGSVSTLTIQRTQQEDSAVYLCASSLTPDSGTDTQYFGPGTRLTVL.

The chain links TRBV7-2 to TRBJ2-2, with no clear D. V gave up 2 bases and J gave up 3 bases, with 7 bases separating them. CDR1 is SGHTA and CDR2 is FQGNSA in the germline V gene. The CDR3 contains 14 residues. The CDR3 nucleotides read TGTGCCAGCAGCTTATCTAGATACACCGGGGAGCTGTTTTTT. It is translated as CASSLSRYTGELFF.